The 18 T cell receptor beta chains below all came from one sample that was sequenced in a study of technical replicates of blood from a handful of donors. The assay was immunoSEQ multiplex PCR, and TCRdb's table has in-frame clones only and misses some. The repertoire holds about 59,000 clones, 80% to 95% seen once, with 4.2% in the top ten. The sample consisted of PBMCs. Receptor source: a human donor in good health. Some clones in this sample may be carry-over from other donors' samples.

The chain employs TRBV6-4 and TRBJ2-2; a weak D match, TRBD2 (6 bases). The CDR3 is made up of 13 amino acids. Germline CDR1 and CDR2: MRHNA and SNTAGT. Trimming left V 8 bases short and J 5 bases short, with 12 bases between. CDR3: CASSAGSTGELFF. Written as DNA, the CDR3 is TGTGCCAGCTCCGCCGGGAGTACCGGGGAGCTGTTTTTT.

This clone showed up just once. The chain links TRBV11-1 to TRBJ2-7; 9 nucleotides align to TRBD1. Trimming at V came to 5 bases and at J to 6 bases, leaving 8 bases not matched to a gene. The CDR3 contains 14 residues. Germline V gives CDR1 SGHAT, CDR2 FQDESV (reference sequence). In nucleotides, the CDR3 is TGTGCCAGCAGCCTCCGGGACAGGGTTGGCGAGCAGTACTTC. This sequence encodes CASSLRDRVGEQYF.

A word on this clone: The junction departs from germline at one end; a sequencing error may be responsible. This chain links TRBV28 with TRBJ2-3; TRBD1 might be the D (6 bases). This CDR3 has 15 residues. From germline, CDR1 is MDHEN and CDR2 SYDVKM. CDR3: CASSFPRGRTVTQYF. The CDR3 nucleotides are TGTGCCAGCAGTTTTCCCCGAGGGCGGACAGTTACGCAGTATTTT.

J is TRBJ2-3 and V is TRBV28; a possible D gene is TRBD1 (6 bases). The V gene's germline CDR1 is MDHEN and CDR2 SYDVKM. This CDR3 is 14 amino acids long. V lost 4 bases to trimming and J lost 4 bases, with 12 bases between them. CDR3 in amino acids: CASSSGALADTQYF. The CDR3 bases are TGTGCCAGCAGTTCAGGGGCTCTGGCAGATACGCAGTATTTT.

The rearrangement uses TRBV7-2 and TRBJ2-3; 8 bases fit TRBD2. The CDR3 sequence is 15 residues long. Germline V lookup: CDR1 SGHTA, CDR2 FQGNSA. V dropped 5 bases and J dropped 6; count of bases not matched to a gene: 10. CDR3 loop: CASSRGAGGGDTQYF. The CDR3 coding sequence is TGTGCCAGCAGCCGCGGGGCGGGGGGAGGGGATACGCAGTATTTT.

This clone was seen once. The rearrangement uses TRBV27 and TRBJ2-2; 16 bases line up with TRBD2. V dropped 2 bases and J dropped 2; count of bases not matched to a gene: 8. Looked up from germline, CDR1 is MNHEY and CDR2 is SMNVEV (reference sequence). This CDR3 is 20 amino acids long. The CDR3 protein is CASSLRPGLAGGLNTGELFF. CDR3 DNA sequence: TGTGCCAGCAGTTTACGTCCGGGACTAGCGGGGGGGCTAAACACCGGGGAGCTGTTTTTT.

This clone was observed a single time. The chain combines TRBV5-6 with TRBJ2-3; 10 bases are shared with TRBD1. Germline V lookup: CDR1 SGHDT, CDR2 YYEEEE. The CDR3 totals 15 residues. The ends lost 4 bases at V and 3 bases at J; junction bases unmatched: 5. CDR3 region: CASSRWGQGTDTQYF. The CDR3 region has the DNA TGTGCCAGCAGCCGATGGGGACAGGGGACAGATACGCAGTATTTT.

This chain links TRBV5-1 with TRBJ1-2, with 9 positions matching TRBD1. The CDR3 length is 16 residues. Looked up from germline, CDR1 is SGHRS and CDR2 is YFSETQ. V shed 0 bases and J 8 bases; nucleotides not matched to a gene: 11. CDR3 DNA sequence: TGCGCCAGCAGCTTGGCGGACAGGGGAACCGTAGCCGGCTACACCTTC. It codes for CASSLADRGTVAGYTF. Complete variable domain (other parts from reference TRBV5-1 and TRBJ1-2): KAGVTQTPRYLIKTRGQQVTLSCSPISGHRSVSWYQQTPGQGLQFLFEYFSETQRNKGNFPGRFSGRQFSNSRSEMNVSTLELGDSALYLCASSLADRGTVAGYTFGSGTRLTVV.

The chain employs TRBV5-1 and TRBJ1-2; 9 bases are shared with TRBD1. The germline CDR1 and CDR2 sequences are SGHRS and YFSETQ. This CDR3 has 15 amino acids. The V gene end was trimmed by 3 bases and the J gene end by 2 bases; junction bases not matched to a gene: 5. This CDR3 is CASSSNRGPNYGYTF. DNA of the CDR3: TGCGCCAGCAGCTCAAACAGGGGGCCGAACTATGGCTACACCTTC.

The chain has TRBV9 and TRBJ2-3; 10 bases align to TRBD2. Trimming removed 1 base from V and 5 bases from J; junction bases left unmatched: 7. This CDR3 is built from 16 residues. The germline V gene has CDR1 SGDLS and CDR2 YYNGEE. Here the CDR3 DNA reads TGTGCCAGCAGCGTACTAGCGGGGGAAGGTAGAGATACGCAGTATTTT. It is translated as CASSVLAGEGRDTQYF.

V usage is TRBV27 and J usage is TRBJ2-1; TRBD2 aligns across 8 bases. The V gene end was trimmed by 6 bases and the J gene end by 4 bases; junction bases not matched to a gene: 14. This CDR3 has 17 amino acids. Germline assignment: CDR1 MNHEY and CDR2 SMNVEV (reference sequence). The CDR3 protein is CASSADLGRGGYNEQFF. CDR3 in DNA: TGTGCCAGCAGCGCAGATTTAGGCCGGGGGGGGTACAATGAGCAGTTCTTC.

The chain uses TRBV7-2 and TRBJ1-1; D unclear. The CDR3 covers 13 residues. V was shortened by 3 bases and J by 7 bases, with 12 bases between the two germline ends. Germline loops: CDR1 SGHTA, CDR2 FQGNSA. The CDR3 sequence: CASSFLGGGEAFF. The CDR3 nucleotides are TGTGCCAGCAGCTTCCTAGGAGGCGGTGAAGCTTTCTTT.

This clone has only one observation. The J gene is TRBJ2-2, the V gene TRBV7-7, with 7 bases aligning to TRBD1. V lost 5 bases and J lost 7; bases outside the gene matches: 7. Per germline, CDR1 SSHAT and CDR2 FNYEAQ (reference sequence). The CDR3 is 14 amino acids. The CDR3, as DNA: TGTGCCAGCAGCCCCGACAGGGCGGTCGGGGAGCTGTTTTTT. This encodes CASSPDRAVGELFF.

V usage is TRBV6-6 and J usage is TRBJ1-1, with D perhaps matching TRBD1 (6 bases). This CDR3 comprises 13 residues. With 2 bases removed from V and 10 bases from J, the gap between germline ends came to 14 bases. The germline V gene encodes CDR1 MNHNY and CDR2 SVGAGI (reference sequence). CDR3 nucleotide sequence: TGTGCCAGCAGTTACGGCCAGGGGAGATCAGCTTTCTTT. Translation gives CASSYGQGRSAFF.

CDR3 DNA sequence: TGTGCCAGCAGCAAACTTAGCGGGACCGGGGAGCTGTTTTTT. Protein sequence: CASSKLSGTGELFF. This chain links TRBV7-2 with TRBJ2-2; 7 nucleotides align to TRBD2. The CDR3 totals 14 residues. Germline assignment: CDR1 SGHTA and CDR2 FQGNSA. Trimming took 5 bases from V and 5 from J; bases not matched to a gene: 5.

This clone was recorded once. For the CDR3, the DNA is TGTGCCAGCAGCTACCGGGACAAAAGCCCCTACGAGCAGTACTTC. It codes for CASSYRDKSPYEQYF. The V gene is TRBV6-5, the J gene TRBJ2-7; D is possibly TRBD1 (6 bases). The CDR3 runs to 15 residues. The germline V gene has CDR1 MNHEY and CDR2 SVGAGI. V lost 6 bases to trimming and J lost 2 bases, with 17 bases between them.

The chain joins TRBV9 to TRBJ2-1, with D perhaps matching TRBD2 (7 bases). CDR1 and CDR2 from the germline V gene are SGDLS and YYNGEE. This CDR3 has 13 residues. Deletions cut 0 bases from V and 9 bases from J, with 10 bases between. The CDR3: CASSVEGEGEQFF. The CDR3 region has the DNA TGTGCCAGCAGCGTAGAGGGGGAGGGTGAGCAGTTCTTC.

This sequence joins TRBV25-1 and TRBJ1-2; D is undetermined. V was clipped by 5 bases and J by 6 bases, with 13 bases between them. Germline-derived CDR1 and CDR2 are MGHDK and SYGVNS. The CDR3 totals 13 residues. The CDR3 loop reads CASSKWIGDGYTF. CDR3 DNA: TGTGCCAGCAGTAAGTGGATCGGGGATGGCTACACCTTC.